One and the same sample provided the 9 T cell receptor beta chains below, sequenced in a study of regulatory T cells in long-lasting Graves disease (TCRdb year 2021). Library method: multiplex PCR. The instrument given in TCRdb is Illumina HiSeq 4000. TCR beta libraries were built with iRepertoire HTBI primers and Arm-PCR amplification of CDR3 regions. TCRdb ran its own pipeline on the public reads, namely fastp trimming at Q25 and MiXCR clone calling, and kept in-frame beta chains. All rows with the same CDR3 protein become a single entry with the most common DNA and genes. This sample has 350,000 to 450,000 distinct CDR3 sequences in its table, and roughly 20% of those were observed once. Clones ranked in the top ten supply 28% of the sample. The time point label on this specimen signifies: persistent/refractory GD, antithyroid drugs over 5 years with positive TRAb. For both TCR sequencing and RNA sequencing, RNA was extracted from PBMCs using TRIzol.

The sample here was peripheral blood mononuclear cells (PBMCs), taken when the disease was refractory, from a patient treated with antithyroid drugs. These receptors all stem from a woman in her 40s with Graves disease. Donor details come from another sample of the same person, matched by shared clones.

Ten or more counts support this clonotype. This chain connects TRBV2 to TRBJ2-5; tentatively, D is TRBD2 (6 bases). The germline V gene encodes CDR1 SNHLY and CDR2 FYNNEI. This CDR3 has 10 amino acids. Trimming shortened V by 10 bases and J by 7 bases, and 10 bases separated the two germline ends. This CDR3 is CAIPGATQYF. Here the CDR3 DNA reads TGTGCCATCCCGGGAGCGACCCAGTACTTC.

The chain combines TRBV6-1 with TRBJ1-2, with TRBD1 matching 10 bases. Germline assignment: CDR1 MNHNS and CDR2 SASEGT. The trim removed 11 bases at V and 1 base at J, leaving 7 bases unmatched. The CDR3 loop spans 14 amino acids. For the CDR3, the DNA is TGTGCCGCGGCCCGGACAGGGGGTAACTATGGCTACACCTTC. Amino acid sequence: CAAARTGGNYGYTF.

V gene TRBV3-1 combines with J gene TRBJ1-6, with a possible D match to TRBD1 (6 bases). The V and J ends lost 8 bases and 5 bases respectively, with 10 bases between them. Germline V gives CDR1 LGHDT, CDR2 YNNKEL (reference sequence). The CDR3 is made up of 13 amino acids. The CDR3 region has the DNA TGTGCCAGCGGGACACCCGATAATTCACCCCTCCACTTT. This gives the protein CASGTPDNSPLHF.

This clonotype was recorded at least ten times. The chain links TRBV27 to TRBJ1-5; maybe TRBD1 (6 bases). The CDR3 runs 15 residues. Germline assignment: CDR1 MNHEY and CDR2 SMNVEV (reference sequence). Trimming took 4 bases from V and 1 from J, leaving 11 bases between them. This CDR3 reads CASSSGTSSNQPQHF. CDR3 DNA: TGTGCCAGCAGTTCCGGGACAAGCAGCAATCAGCCCCAGCATTTT.

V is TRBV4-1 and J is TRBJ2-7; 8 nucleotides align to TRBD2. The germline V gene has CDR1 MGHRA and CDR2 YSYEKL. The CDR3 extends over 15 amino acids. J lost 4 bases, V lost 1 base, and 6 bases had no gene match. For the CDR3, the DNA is TGCGCCAGCAGCCAAGTGCGTAGCGGGATATACGAGCAGTACTTC. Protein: CASSQVRSGIYEQYF.

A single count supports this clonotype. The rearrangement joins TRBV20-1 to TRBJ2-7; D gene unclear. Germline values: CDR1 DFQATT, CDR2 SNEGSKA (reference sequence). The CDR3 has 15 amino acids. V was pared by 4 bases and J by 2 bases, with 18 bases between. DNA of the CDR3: TGCAGTGCTATCCTATTAGGGCGGCCCACCTACGAGCAGTACTTC. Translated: CSAILLGRPTYEQYF.

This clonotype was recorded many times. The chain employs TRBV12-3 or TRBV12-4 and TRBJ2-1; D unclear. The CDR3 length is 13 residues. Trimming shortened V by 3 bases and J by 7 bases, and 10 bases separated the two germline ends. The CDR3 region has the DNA TGTGCCAGCAGTTTCGGCTCATCAAATGAGCAGTTCTTC. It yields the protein CASSFGSSNEQFF.

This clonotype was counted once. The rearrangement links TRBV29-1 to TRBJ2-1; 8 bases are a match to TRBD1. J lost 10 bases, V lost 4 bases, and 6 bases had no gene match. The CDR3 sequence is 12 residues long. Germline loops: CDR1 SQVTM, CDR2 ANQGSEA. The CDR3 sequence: CSVVLQGVEQFF. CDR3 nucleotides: TGCAGCGTTGTACTACAGGGGGTGGAGCAGTTCTTC.

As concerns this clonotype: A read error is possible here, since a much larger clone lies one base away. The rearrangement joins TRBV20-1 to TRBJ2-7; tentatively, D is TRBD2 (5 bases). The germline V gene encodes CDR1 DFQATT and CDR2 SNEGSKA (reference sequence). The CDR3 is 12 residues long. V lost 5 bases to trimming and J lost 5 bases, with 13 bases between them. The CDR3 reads CSAGGSTDEQYF. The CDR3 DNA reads TGCAGTGCTGGAGGTTCAACGGACGAGCAGTACTTC.